Here is one TCR beta chain with its context. Its antigen remains unidentified. The CDR3 does not end in the conserved phenylalanine or tryptophan, so this is likely a read error. The source of the sample is a study of blood T cells in healthy people across ages (dated by TCRdb to 2013 to 2016). With regard to the full study: In model experiments, template switching captured about one uniquely barcoded TCR beta cDNA molecule for every two T cells. To track age-related changes in TCR beta repertoire diversity, the study relied on deep sequencing normalized with unique cDNA molecular identifiers. The donors were divided into four age groups: young (average around 17 years), middle-aged (about 40), aged (around 67) and long-lived (roughly 82). Using the same blood draw, the study looked at two additional independent replicas of 1 million unique cDNA reads for two donors, one aged 18 to 29 and the other aged 80 or older.

From the germline V gene, CDR1 is MDHEN and CDR2 is SYDVKM. The CDR3 contains 17 residues when both ends are counted. Only CDR3 DNA remains: 51 bases, in frame from the first base. Donors were 30 to 45 systemically healthy Caucasian individuals from Russia aged roughly 6 to 100 years. Around 9.9 milliliters of peripheral blood were collected from each donor into EDTA-treated Vacutainer tubes. Ficoll-Paque density-gradient centrifugation was used to isolate PBMCs, with at least 6.5 million per sample. Trizol reagent was used to extract total RNA from PBMCs, with at least 5.5 micrograms per sample. For every donor, an aliquot of PBMCs went through flow cytometry to measure the percentages of naive CD45RAhigh/CD27high T cells. Summary of the overall study and its limitations: There was a strong correlation between observed TCR beta diversity and the percentage of naive T cells measured by flow cytometry. Compared with the aged group, the long-lived group had more naive CD4+ T cells, fewer expanded clones and increased TCR diversity, suggesting age selection. The CMV infection status of donors was not known, potentially confounding age-related changes in expanded clonotypes. Because profiling used bulk unsorted PBMCs, naive and antigen-experienced compartments could not be compared conclusively. Observed TCR beta diversity per million T cells fell roughly linearly with age, and a significant reduction was already apparent by age about 38. Estimates of total diversity based on one million sequenced T cells were considered lower bounds and underestimates.

Libraries were made using 5' RACE. Sequencing was performed on an Illumina HiSeq 2500. A second PCR of roughly 7 to 12 cycles was run with a J-beta primer mix and a sample-barcoded 5' primer. A template-switch 5' adaptor carrying 12 random nucleotides introduced a unique molecular identifier onto each TCR beta cDNA molecule. Each sample yielded at least 2.5 million CDR3-containing paired-end reads. All of the RNA was converted into first-strand cDNA using the Mint cDNA synthesis kit, with a TRBC-specific oligonucleotide serving as the primer. Following uracil-DNA glycosylase treatment, all cDNA underwent a first 18-cycle PCR with the universal primers M1SS and BC2_uni_R. As for the original processing: For normalization, 1 million high-quality reads, each with a distinct molecular identifier, were randomly selected from each sample. Reads with shared molecular identifiers were discarded instead of being binned into consensus sequences. MiTCR, set to a Q25 quality threshold and the strictest error-elimination algorithm, was used for CDR3 identification, clonotype clustering and error correction. A nonparametric unseen species model with Euler transformation was used to estimate lower-bound total TCR beta diversity. Clones were called with MiXCR by TCRdb after fastp trimmed the public reads at Q25, and only in-frame beta chains were retained. Every CDR3 protein is listed once, alongside the most common genes and DNA of its rows. The authors' filters were not applied to this entry. For this sample there are more than 750,000 distinct CDR3 sequences; about 29% appear just once. Roughly a tenth of the sample is taken by the ten largest.

The sample also formed part of further work on T cells of mothers and their children. The second paper states: Nine systemically healthy Caucasian individuals, comprising three mothers and their six children, were included as donors. cDNA synthesis used all of the extracted RNA, with roughly 1.5 ug of RNA in each 15 ul reaction. Sample barcodes and 2-4 random nucleotides were added via the M1S primer in the second PCR. Over 9 million TCR beta CDR3 reads came from each mother, compared with 2.5 million to 3.5 million reads from each child. In both related and unrelated pairs, thymic selection shapes the output of TCR recombination in a similar way, with inherited differences having only a minor effect. Normalized repertoire overlap in related mother-child pairs was always slightly higher than in unrelated mother-child pairs, but the difference was never significant. No persistent microchimeric T cell clones were found, with a detection sensitivity of approximately 94 clones per million clonotypes. In the study, deep NGS was used to compare the TCR beta repertoires of mothers and children, and features distinguishing related mother-child pairs from unrelated individuals were sought. Mothers averaged roughly 40 +/- 4 years of age and children averaged approximately 11 +/- 4 years. After adapters were ligated using NEBNext reagents, the libraries underwent 100+100 nt paired-end sequencing on an Illumina HiSeq 2000. To avoid cross-contamination, the mother libraries and the child libraries were prepared a month apart and sequenced in separate runs. Each donor had between roughly 450,000 and 2,100,000 distinct TCR beta clonotypes identified. Naive TCR beta clonotypes were estimated from low-frequency clonotypes matched to each donor's FACS-determined naive share, without sorting.

The clonotype comes from a woman aged 40 to 55 in good health. Specimen: blood. The V gene is TRBV28 and the J gene is TRBJ2-1, and TRBD1 matches 7 of the central bases. The base sequence is TGTGCCGGCAGTCCGTGGACAGGCCCTGTTTCCTACAATGAGCAGTTCTGC. This yields the protein CAGSPWTGPVSYNEQFC.